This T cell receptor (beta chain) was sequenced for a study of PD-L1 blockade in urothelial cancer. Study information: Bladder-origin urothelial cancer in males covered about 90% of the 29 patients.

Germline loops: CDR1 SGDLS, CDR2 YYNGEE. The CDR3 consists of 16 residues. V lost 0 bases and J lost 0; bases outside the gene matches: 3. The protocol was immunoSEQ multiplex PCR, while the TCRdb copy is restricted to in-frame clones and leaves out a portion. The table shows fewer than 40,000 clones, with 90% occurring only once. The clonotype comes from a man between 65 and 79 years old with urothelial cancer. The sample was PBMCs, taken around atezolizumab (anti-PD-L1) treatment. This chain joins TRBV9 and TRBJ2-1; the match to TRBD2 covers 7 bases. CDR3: CASSVEGGSSYNEQFF. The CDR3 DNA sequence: TGTGCCAGCAGCGTAGAGGGCGGGAGCTCCTACAATGAGCAGTTCTTC.